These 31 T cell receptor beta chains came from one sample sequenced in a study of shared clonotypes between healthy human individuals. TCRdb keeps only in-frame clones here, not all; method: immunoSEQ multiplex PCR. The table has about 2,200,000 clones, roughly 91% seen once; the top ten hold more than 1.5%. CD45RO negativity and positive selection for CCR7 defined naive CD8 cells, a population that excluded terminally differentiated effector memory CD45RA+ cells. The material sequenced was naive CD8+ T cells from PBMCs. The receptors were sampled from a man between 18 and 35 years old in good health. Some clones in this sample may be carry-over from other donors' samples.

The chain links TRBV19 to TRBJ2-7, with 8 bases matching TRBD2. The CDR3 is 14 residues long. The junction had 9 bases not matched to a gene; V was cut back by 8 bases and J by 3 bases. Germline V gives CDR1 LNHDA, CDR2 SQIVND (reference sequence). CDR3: CASREGPQSYEQYF. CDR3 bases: TGTGCCAGTCGGGAGGGACCCCAAAGCTACGAGCAGTACTTC. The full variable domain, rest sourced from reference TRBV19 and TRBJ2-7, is DGGITQSPKYLFRKEGQNVTLSCEQNLNHDAMYWYRQDPGQGLRLIYYSQIVNDFQKGDIAEGYSVSREKKESFPLTVTSAQKNPTAFYLCASREGPQSYEQYFGPGTRLTVT.

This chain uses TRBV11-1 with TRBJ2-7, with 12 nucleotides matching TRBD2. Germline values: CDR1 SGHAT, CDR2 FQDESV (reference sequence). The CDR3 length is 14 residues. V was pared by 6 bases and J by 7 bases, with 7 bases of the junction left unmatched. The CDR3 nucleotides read TGTGCCAGCAGACTCACCGGACTAGCGGGGGAGCAGTACTTC. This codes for CASRLTGLAGEQYF.

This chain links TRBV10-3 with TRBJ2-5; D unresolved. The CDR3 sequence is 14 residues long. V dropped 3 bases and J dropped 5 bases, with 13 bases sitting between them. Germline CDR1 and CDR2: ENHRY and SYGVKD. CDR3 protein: CAISDSSGQETQYF. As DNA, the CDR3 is TGTGCCATCAGTGATTCCTCCGGGCAGGAGACCCAGTACTTC.

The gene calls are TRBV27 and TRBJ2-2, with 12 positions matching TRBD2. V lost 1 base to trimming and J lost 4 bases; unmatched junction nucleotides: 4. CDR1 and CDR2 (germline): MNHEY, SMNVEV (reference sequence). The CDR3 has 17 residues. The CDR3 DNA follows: TGTGCCAGCAGTTTATGGCTAGCGGGAGGGACCACCGGGGAGCTGTTTTTT. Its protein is CASSLWLAGGTTGELFF.

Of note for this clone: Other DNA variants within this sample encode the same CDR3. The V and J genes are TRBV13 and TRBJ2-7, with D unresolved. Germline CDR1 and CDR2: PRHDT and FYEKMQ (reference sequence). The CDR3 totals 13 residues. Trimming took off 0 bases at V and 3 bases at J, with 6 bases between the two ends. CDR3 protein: CASSLGRNYEQYF. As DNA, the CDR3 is TGTGCCAGCAGCTTAGGCAGGAACTACGAGCAGTACTTC. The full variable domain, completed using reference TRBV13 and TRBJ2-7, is AAGVIQSPRHLIKEKRETATLKCYPIPRHDTVYWYQQGPGQDPQFLISFYEKMQSDKGSIPDRFSAQQFSDYHSELNMSSLELGDSALYFCASSLGRNYEQYFGPGTRLTVT.

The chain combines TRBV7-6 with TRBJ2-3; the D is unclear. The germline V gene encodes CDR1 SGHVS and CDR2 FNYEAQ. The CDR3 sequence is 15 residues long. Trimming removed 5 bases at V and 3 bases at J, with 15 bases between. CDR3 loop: CASSDPFRSTDTQYF. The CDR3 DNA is TGTGCCAGCAGCGACCCCTTCCGGTCAACAGATACGCAGTATTTT.

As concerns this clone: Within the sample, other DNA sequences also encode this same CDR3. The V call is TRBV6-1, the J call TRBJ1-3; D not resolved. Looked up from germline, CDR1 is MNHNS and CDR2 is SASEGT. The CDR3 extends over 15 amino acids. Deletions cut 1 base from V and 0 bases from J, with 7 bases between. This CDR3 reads CASSEGSGSGNTIYF. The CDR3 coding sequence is TGTGCCAGCAGTGAAGGCTCAGGCTCTGGAAACACCATATATTTT.

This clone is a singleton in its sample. The DNA of the CDR3 is TGTGCCAGCAGCCCCCCGGACAGGGGGCTCGGCTATGGCTACACCTTC. Encoded protein: CASSPPDRGLGYGYTF. V usage is TRBV16 and J usage is TRBJ1-2; 11 bases map to TRBD1. The germline gives CDR1 KGHSY, CDR2 FQNENV. Germline trimming cut 4 bases from V and 4 bases from J; bases unmatched to any gene: 8. The CDR3 runs to 16 residues.

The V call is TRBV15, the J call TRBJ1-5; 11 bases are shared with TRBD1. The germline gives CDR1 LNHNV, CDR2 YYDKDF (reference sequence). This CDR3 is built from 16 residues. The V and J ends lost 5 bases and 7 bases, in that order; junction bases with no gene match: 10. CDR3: CATSSSGTGGRQPQHF. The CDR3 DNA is TGTGCCACCAGCTCTTCCGGGACAGGGGGGAGGCAGCCCCAGCATTTT.

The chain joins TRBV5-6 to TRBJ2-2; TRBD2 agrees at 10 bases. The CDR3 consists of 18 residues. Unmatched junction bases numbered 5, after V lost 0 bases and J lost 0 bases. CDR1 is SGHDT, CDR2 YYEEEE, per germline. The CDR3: CASSLVSLAGANTGELFF. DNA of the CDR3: TGTGCCAGCAGCTTGGTATCCCTAGCGGGAGCGAACACCGGGGAGCTGTTTTTT.

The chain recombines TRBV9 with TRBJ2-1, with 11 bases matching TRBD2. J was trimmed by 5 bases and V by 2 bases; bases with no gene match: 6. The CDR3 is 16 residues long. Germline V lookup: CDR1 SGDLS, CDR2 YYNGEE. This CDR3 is CASSVAIAGGDNEQFF. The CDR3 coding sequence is TGTGCCAGCAGCGTCGCCATAGCGGGAGGGGACAATGAGCAGTTCTTC. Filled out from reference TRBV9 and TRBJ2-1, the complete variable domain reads DSGVTQTPKHLITATGQRVTLRCSPRSGDLSVYWYQQSLDQGLQFLIQYYNGEERAKGNILERFSAQQFPDLHSELNLSSLELGDSALYFCASSVAIAGGDNEQFFGPGTRLTVL.

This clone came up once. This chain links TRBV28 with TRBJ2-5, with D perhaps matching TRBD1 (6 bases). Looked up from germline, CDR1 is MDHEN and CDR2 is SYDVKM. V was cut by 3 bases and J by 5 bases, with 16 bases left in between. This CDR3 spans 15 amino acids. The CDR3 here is CASSLGAVTLETQYF. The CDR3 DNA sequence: TGTGCCAGCAGTTTGGGGGCGGTTACTTTGGAGACCCAGTACTTC.

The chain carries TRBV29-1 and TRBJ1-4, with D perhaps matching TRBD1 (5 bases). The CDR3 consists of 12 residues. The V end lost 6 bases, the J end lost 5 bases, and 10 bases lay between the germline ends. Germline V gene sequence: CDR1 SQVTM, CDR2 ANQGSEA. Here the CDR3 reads CSVRGINEKLFF. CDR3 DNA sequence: TGCAGCGTGAGGGGTATAAATGAAAAACTGTTTTTT.

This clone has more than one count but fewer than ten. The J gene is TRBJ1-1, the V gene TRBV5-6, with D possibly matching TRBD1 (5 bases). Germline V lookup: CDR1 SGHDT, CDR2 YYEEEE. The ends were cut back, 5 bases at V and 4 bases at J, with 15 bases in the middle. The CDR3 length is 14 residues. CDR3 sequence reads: CASSPAGDPTEAFF. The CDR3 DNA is TGTGCCAGCAGTCCGGCGGGGGACCCCACTGAAGCTTTCTTT.

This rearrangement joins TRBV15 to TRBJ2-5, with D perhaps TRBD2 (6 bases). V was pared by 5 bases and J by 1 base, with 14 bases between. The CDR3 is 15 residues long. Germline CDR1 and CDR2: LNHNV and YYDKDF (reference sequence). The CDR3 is CATSSFPGLQETQYF. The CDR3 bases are TGTGCCACCAGCTCTTTTCCGGGACTCCAAGAGACCCAGTACTTC. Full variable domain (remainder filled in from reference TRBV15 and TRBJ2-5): DAMVIQNPRYQVTQFGKPVTLSCSQTLNHNVMYWYQQKSSQAPKLLFHYYDKDFNNEADTPDNFQSRRPNTSFCFLDIRSPGLGDTAMYLCATSSFPGLQETQYFGPGTRLLVL.

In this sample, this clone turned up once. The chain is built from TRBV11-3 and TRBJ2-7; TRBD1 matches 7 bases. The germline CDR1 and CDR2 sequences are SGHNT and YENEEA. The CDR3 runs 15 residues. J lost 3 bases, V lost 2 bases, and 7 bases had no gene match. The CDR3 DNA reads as TGTGCCAGCAGCTTATCGCCAGGGGGATACTACGAGCAGTACTTC. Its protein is CASSLSPGGYYEQYF. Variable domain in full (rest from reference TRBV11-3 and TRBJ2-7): EAGVVQSPRYKIIEKKQPVAFWCNPISGHNTLYWYLQNLGQGPELLIRYENEEAVDDSQLPKDRFSAERLKGVDSTLKIQPAELGDSAVYLCASSLSPGGYYEQYFGPGTRLTVT.

CDR3 nucleotides: TGCGCCAGCAGCCAAGGCCTCCTCGGTGAGCAGTACTTC. It specifies CASSQGLLGEQYF. This chain connects TRBV4-3 to TRBJ2-7, with D uncertain. The germline V gene encodes CDR1 LGHNA and CDR2 YSLEER. Trimming pared 1 base from V and 7 bases from J, leaving 11 bases between. The CDR3 extends over 13 amino acids.

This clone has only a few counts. Here the CDR3 DNA reads TGTGCCAGCAGCATTACAGGGATCTACGAGCAGTACTTC. Protein sequence: CASSITGIYEQYF. The gene calls are TRBV11-2 and TRBJ2-7, with D possibly TRBD1 on 6 matching bases. Germline V lookup: CDR1 SGHAT, CDR2 FQNNGV. The CDR3 consists of 13 residues. V lost 5 bases to trimming and J lost 3 bases, with 11 bases between them.

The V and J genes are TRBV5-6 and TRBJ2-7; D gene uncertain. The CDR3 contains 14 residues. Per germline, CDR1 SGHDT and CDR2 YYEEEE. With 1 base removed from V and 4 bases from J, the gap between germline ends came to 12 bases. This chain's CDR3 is CASSLSPEGYEQYF. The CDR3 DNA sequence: TGTGCCAGCAGCTTGAGCCCGGAAGGATACGAGCAGTACTTC. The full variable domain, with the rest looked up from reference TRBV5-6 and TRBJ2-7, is DAGVTQSPTHLIKTRGQQVTLRCSPKSGHDTVSWYQQALGQGPQFIFQYYEEEERQRGNFPDRFSGHQFPNYSSELNVNALLLGDSALYLCASSLSPEGYEQYFGPGTRLTVT.

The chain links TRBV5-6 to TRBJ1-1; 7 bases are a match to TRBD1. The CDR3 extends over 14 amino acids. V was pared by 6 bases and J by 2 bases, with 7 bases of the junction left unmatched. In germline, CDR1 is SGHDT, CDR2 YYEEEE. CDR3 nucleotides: TGTGCCAGCAAGCCCGGGACAGCAAACACTGAAGCTTTCTTT. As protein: CASKPGTANTEAFF.

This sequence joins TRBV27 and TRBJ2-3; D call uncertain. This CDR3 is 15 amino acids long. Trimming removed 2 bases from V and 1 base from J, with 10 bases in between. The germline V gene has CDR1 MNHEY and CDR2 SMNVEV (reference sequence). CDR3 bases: TGTGCCAGCAGTTTAACAAGTTCGGGCACAGATACGCAGTATTTT. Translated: CASSLTSSGTDTQYF.

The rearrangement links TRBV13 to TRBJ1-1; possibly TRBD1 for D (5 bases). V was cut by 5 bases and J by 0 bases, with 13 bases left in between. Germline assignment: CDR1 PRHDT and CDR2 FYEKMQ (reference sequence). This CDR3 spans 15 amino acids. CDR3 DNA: TGTGCCAGCAGCCCCGAGGGGTTCTTGAACACTGAAGCTTTCTTT. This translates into CASSPEGFLNTEAFF.

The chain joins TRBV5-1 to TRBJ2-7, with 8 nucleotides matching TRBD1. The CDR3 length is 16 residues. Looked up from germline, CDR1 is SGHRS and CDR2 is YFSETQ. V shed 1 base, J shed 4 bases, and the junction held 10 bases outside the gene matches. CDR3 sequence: CASSLNRGQVPYEQYF. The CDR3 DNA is TGCGCCAGCAGCTTGAACCGGGGACAGGTACCTTACGAGCAGTACTTC.

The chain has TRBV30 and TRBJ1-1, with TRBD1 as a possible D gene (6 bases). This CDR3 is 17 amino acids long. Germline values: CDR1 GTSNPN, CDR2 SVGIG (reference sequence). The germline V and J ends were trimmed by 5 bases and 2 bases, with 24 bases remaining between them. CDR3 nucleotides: TGTGCCTGGGGTCGACCTCGCCCGGGACACCCTAACACTGAAGCTTTCTTT. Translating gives CAWGRPRPGHPNTEAFF. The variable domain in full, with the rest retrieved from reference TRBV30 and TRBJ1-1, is SQTIHQWPATLVQPVGSPLSLECTVEGTSNPNLYWYRQAAGRGLQLLFYSVGIGQISSEVPQNLSASRPQDRQFILSSKKLLLSDSGFYLCAWGRPRPGHPNTEAFFGQGTRLTVV.

The DNA for the CDR3 is TGTGCCAGCAGTTTGGGTGGCCACTCTGGGGCCAACGTCCTGACTTTC. Translation: CASSLGGHSGANVLTF. The genes are TRBV27 and TRBJ2-6; D uncertain. From germline, CDR1 is MNHEY and CDR2 SMNVEV (reference sequence). CDR3 length: 16 amino acids. V gave up 3 bases and J gave up 0 bases, with 9 bases separating them.

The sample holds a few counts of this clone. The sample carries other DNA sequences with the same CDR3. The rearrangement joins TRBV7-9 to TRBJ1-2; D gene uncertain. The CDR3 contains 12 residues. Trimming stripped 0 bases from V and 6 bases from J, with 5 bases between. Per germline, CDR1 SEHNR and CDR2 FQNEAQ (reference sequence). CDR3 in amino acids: CASSLATDGYTF. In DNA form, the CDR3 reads TGTGCCAGCAGCTTAGCGACTGATGGCTACACCTTC. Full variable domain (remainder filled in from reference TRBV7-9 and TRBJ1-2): DTGVSQNPRHKITKRGQNVTFRCDPISEHNRLYWYRQTLGQGPEFLTYFQNEAQLEKSRLLSDRFSAERPKGSFSTLEIQRTEQGDSAMYLCASSLATDGYTFGSGTRLTVV.

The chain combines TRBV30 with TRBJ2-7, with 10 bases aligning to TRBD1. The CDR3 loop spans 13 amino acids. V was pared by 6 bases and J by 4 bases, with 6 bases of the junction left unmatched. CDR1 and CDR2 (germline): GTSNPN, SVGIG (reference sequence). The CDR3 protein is CACATGGLYEQYF. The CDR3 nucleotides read TGTGCCTGTGCGACAGGGGGCTTGTACGAGCAGTACTTC.

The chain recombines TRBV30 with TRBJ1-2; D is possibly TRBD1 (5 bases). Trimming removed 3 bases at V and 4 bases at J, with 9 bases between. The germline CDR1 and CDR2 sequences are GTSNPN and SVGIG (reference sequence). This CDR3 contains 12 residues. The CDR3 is CAWRGALYGYTF. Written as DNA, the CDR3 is TGTGCCTGGAGAGGGGCCCTCTATGGCTACACCTTC.

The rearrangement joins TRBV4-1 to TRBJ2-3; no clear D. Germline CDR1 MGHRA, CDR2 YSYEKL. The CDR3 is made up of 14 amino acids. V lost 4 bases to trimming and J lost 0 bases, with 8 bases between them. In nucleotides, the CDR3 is TGCGCCAGCAGCCCGGAGCGTAGCACAGATACGCAGTATTTT. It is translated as CASSPERSTDTQYF.

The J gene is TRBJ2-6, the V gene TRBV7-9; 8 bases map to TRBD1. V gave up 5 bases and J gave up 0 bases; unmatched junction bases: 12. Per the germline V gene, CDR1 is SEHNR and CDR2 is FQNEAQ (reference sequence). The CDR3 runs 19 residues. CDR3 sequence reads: CASSGAGTGESSGANVLTF. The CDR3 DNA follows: TGTGCCAGCAGCGGTGCCGGGACAGGTGAGAGCTCTGGGGCCAACGTCCTGACTTTC.

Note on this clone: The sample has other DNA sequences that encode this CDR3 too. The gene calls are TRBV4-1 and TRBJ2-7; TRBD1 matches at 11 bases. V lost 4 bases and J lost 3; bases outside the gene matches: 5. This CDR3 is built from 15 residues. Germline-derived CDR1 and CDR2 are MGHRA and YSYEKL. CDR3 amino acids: CASSPGQGAGYEQYF. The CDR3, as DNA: TGCGCCAGCAGCCCCGGACAGGGGGCAGGCTACGAGCAGTACTTC.